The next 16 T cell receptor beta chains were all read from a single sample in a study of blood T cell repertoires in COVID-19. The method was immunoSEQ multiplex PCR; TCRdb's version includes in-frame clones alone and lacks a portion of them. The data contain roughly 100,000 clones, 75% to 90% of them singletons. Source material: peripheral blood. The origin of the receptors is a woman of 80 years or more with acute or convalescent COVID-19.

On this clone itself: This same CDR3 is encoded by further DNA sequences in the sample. CDR3 sequence (DNA): TGTGCCCGGGGGGAGGCGGGGGGGGCAGATACGCAGTATTTT. This sequence encodes CARGEAGGADTQYF. This chain uses TRBV6-5 with TRBJ2-3; TRBD2 agrees at 9 bases. The V segment lost 11 bases and the J segment 4 bases; nucleotides outside the gene matches: 10. The V gene's germline CDR1 is MNHEY and CDR2 SVGAGI. The CDR3 has 14 amino acids.

CDR3 region: CASSAGRLTEAFF. DNA of the CDR3: TGCGCCAGCAGCGCAGGTCGTTTGACTGAAGCTTTCTTT. The chain links TRBV5-1 to TRBJ1-1; unclear D gene. Germline assignment: CDR1 SGHRS and CDR2 YFSETQ. This CDR3 spans 13 amino acids. V lost 4 bases to trimming and J lost 5 bases, with 12 bases between them.

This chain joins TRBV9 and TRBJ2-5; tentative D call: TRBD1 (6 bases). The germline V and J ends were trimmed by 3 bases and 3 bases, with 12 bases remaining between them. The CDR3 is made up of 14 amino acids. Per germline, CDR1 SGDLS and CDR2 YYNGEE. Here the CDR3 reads CASSAKGGEETQYF. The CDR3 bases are TGTGCCAGCAGCGCAAAAGGGGGAGAAGAGACCCAGTACTTC. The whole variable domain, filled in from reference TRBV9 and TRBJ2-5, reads DSGVTQTPKHLITATGQRVTLRCSPRSGDLSVYWYQQSLDQGLQFLIQYYNGEERAKGNILERFSAQQFPDLHSELNLSSLELGDSALYFCASSAKGGEETQYFGPGTRLLVL.

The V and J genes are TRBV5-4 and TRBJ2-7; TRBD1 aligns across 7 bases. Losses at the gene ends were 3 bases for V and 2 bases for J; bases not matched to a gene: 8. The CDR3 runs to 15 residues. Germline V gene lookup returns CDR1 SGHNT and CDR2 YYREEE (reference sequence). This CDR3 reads CASSSGQVWPYEQYF. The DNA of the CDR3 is TGTGCCAGCAGCTCCGGACAGGTTTGGCCCTACGAGCAGTACTTC.

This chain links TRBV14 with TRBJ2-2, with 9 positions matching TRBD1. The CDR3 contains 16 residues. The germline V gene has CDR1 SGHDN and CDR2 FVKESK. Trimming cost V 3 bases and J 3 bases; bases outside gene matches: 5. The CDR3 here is CASSQIGTGYTGELFF. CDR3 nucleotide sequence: TGTGCCAGCAGCCAGATTGGGACAGGGTACACCGGGGAGCTGTTTTTT.

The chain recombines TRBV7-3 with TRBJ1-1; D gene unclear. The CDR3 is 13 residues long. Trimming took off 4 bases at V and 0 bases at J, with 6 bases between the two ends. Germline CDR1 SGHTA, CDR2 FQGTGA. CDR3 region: CASSSQVNTEAFF. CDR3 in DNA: TGTGCCAGCAGCTCGCAGGTGAACACTGAAGCTTTCTTT.

The CDR3 region is CASSLYAGGPTDTQYF. DNA for the CDR3: TGCGCCAGCAGCTTGTATGCGGGGGGCCCCACAGATACGCAGTATTTT. The genes are TRBV5-1 and TRBJ2-3; 8 bases agree with TRBD2. The CDR3 extends over 16 amino acids. Per germline, CDR1 SGHRS and CDR2 YFSETQ. Trimming at V came to 1 base and at J to 2 bases, leaving 6 bases not matched to a gene.

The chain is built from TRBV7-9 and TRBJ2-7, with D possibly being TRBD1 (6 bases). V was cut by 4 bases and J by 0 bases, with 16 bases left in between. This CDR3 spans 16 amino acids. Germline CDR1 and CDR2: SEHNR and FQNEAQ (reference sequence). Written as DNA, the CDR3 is TGTGCCAGCAGCTCTTGGACAGCAACAAACTCCTACGAGCAGTACTTC. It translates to CASSSWTATNSYEQYF.

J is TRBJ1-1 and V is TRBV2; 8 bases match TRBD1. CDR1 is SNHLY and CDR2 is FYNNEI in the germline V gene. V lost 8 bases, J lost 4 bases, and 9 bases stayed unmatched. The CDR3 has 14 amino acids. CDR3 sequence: CASGQGALSTEAFF. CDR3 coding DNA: TGTGCCAGCGGGCAGGGGGCCCTGAGCACTGAAGCTTTCTTT. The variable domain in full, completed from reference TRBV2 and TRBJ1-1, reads EPEVTQTPSHQVTQMGQEVILRCVPISNHLYFYWYRQILGQKVEFLVSFYNNEISEKSEIFDDQFSVERPDGSNFTLKIRSTKLEDSAMYFCASGQGALSTEAFFGQGTRLTVV.

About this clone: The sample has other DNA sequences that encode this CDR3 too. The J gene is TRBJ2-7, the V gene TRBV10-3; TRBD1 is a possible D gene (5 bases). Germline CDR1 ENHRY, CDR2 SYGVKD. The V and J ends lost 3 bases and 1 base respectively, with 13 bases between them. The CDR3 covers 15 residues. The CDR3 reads CAISDGPQGSYEQYF. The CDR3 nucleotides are TGTGCCATCAGTGATGGACCTCAGGGTTCCTACGAGCAGTACTTC.

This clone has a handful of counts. For the CDR3, the DNA is TGTGCCAGTAGTATGGGCAGCTCTGGAAACACCATATATTTT. This encodes CASSMGSSGNTIYF. The J gene is TRBJ1-3, the V gene TRBV19; D ambiguous. Germline V gene data show CDR1 as LNHDA and CDR2 as SQIVND (reference sequence). V lost 3 bases and J lost 0, with 6 bases in between. This CDR3 region has 14 residues.

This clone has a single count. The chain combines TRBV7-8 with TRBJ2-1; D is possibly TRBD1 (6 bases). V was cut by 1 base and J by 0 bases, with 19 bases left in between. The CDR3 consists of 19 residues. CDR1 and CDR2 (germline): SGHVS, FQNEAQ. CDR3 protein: CASSLEGGSGSSSYNEQFF. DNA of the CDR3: TGTGCCAGCAGCTTAGAAGGGGGTTCAGGCTCCAGCTCCTACAATGAGCAGTTCTTC.

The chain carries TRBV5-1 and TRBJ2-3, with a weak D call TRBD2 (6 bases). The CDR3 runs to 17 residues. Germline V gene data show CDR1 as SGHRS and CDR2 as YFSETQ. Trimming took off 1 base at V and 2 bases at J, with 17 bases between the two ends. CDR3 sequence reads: CASSLLASVSPTDTQYF. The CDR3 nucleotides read TGCGCCAGCAGCTTGTTGGCTAGCGTATCTCCCACAGATACGCAGTATTTT.

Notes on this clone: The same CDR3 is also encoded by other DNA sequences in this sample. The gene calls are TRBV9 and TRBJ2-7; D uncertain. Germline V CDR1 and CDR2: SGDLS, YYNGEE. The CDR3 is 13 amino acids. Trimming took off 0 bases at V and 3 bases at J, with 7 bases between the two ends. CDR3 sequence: CASSVVPGYEQYF. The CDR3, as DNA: TGTGCCAGCAGCGTAGTCCCGGGCTACGAGCAGTACTTC.

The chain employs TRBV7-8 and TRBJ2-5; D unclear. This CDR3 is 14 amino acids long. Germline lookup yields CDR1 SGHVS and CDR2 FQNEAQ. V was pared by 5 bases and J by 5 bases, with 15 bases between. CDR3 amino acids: CASSPSQAFETQYF. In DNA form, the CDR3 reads TGTGCCAGCAGCCCGTCGCAAGCATTTGAGACCCAGTACTTC.

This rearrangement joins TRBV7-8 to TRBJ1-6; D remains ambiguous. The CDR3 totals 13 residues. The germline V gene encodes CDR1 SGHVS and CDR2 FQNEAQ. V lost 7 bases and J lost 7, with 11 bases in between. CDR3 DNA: TGTGCCAGCACCCAACTCGGGAATTCACCCCTCCACTTT. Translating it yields CASTQLGNSPLHF.